The following is a T cell receptor beta chain sequence with its context. This clone was counted only a few times. It has no known antigen specificity. Base quality data are lacking; no much larger clone is found one base away. In total, roughly 710 healthy bone marrow donors made up the cohort. At the time of sampling, all cohort members were nominally healthy, though unrecorded immune exposures were likely present. The donor tested CMV seropositive, placing the donor among the 290 or so seropositive members of the cohort. A peripheral blood sample was collected from each donor, and TCR beta sequencing was performed on peripheral blood mononuclear cells. The Qiagen DNeasy Blood Extraction Kit was used to extract genomic DNA from the blood cell samples. The sample originates from a study of cytomegalovirus exposure and HLA in healthy donors (dated by TCRdb to about 2017). Notes on the research overall: According to an earlier analysis of around 600 of the donors, 150 million to 200 million T cells yielded approximately 120 million unique TCR beta sequences and 276 Gb of sequence data. Using immunosequencing, the study profiled T cell repertoires from 500 to 800 subjects and related those repertoires to cytomegalovirus serostatus. In a later analysis, previously published TCR beta repertoires from some 640 donors were re-analyzed and high-resolution HLA genotyping was added so that TCR occurrence patterns could be studied. In a later genetic analysis, genome-wide SNP genotypes for about three fifths of the 666 donors were used, and that subset was treated as a discovery cohort. Alongside the repertoire data, information on donor age, sex, ethnicity and CMV serostatus was compiled. HLA typing included class I and class II loci at four-digit resolution. An earlier analysis of roughly 580 of the donors used high-throughput TCR beta sequencing to judge whether each TCR beta V gene segment behaved as functional or pseudogenic. The number of typed donors differed by locus: roughly 620-640 for A, B, C, DRB1 and DQB1; approximately 530 for DQA1; 606 for DPA1; and some 430 for DPB1. Every discovery cohort repertoire had been produced on one sequencing platform. Several DR-DQ haplotypes were treated as single units for association and clustering because of strong linkage in the cohort. The genetic ancestry cluster associated with self-reported Caucasian donors included 65% to 90% of the approximately 410 genotyped donors. On average, around 200,000 unique TCR beta nucleotide sequences were sequenced per donor among some 420 genotyped donors of the cohort, with roughly 20% of those sequences being non-productive. The study aimed to test whether signatures of past pathogen exposure could be identified by cataloging public T cell receptors. The study combined high-throughput TCR immunosequencing, statistical association of individual TCRs with disease status, and machine learning to predict cytomegalovirus infection status. Rather than using new phenotypic data, the later analysis identified candidate immune exposures from TCR beta sequences and from how often those sequences occurred across donors. Roughly 320 gigabases of sequencing data and roughly 80 million unique TCR sequences made up an early release that covered under 750 HLA-typed donors. Besides the first cohort of 550 to 750 subjects, a separate validation cohort made up of over 100 different subjects was used.

The CDR3 measures 14 amino acids from cysteine to phenylalanine. The kept DNA is CDR3 alone, 42 bases in frame from the first base. The germline V gene encodes CDR1 MNHNS and CDR2 SASEGT. The germline V and J ends show losses of 7 bases and 12 bases respectively, and no gene match explains 15 bases of the junction. Study-wide conclusions, independent of this receptor: The sequencing pipeline was judged likely to have produced a cluster of highly shared sequence variants as a technical artifact. In a later genetic analysis, a missense DCLRE1C variant was associated with V-gene and J-gene trimming of TCR beta chains, and the association was replicated in an independent cohort. In a later analysis, several top co-occurrence clusters were reported to appear linked to parvovirus B19, influenza, CMV and Epstein-Barr virus. In a later analysis, most CMV-associated TCR beta chains were found to appear HLA-restricted, with HLA associations seemingly driven largely by CMV exposure. A later analysis found that HLA-associated TCR beta chains were more clonally expanded and had lower generation probabilities than equally common non-associated chains. Because HLA typing was missing for some donors at each locus, association tests included only the typed subset. In both the original and validation cohorts, the classifier was reported to diagnose cytomegalovirus status with high specificity and sensitivity. Broadly in line with IMGT annotations, most TCR beta V segments showed up in productive rearrangements about 87% or about 30% of the time in an earlier analysis of around 600 of the donors. For the cohort, immune exposure information was limited to CMV serostatus. Correlated functional status among segregating V segments might be attributable to linkage disequilibrium, but an unknown experimental factor could not be ruled out. A later analysis found that TCR association rates varied across HLA loci, with DRB1 alleles showing the most associated TCRs and HLA-C alleles the fewest. In this cohort, only TCR beta chains were sequenced, and detectable features were limited by the absence of alpha or paired-chain data. A total of 150 to 200 TCR beta chains were listed by the study as associated with cytomegalovirus. In vitro tests confirmed that a few of the cytomegalovirus-associated TCR beta chains recognize cytomegalovirus antigens. The authors suggested that the approach could potentially be extended to other disease states and immunological phenotypes. Most TCR sequences were seen in very few donors, while some public TCRs were found in many individuals. Strong co-occurrence of HLA alleles, especially DR and DQ, made assigning TCR associations to individual alleles difficult. A further reported finding was that TCR beta sequences accurately predicted the HLA-A and HLA-B alleles for most subjects in the first cohort. Compared with the roughly 710-donor mean, donors in an Asian-associated ancestry cluster had fewer N-insertions in productive TCRs, according to a later genetic analysis. Because the 87-base-pair reads could not distinguish some IMGT-functional V segments, including TRBV6-2 and TRBV6-3, those segments were excluded. Because counts were too low, about 18 rarely observed V segments, including chromosome 9 orphons, were left out of the earlier analysis of 500 to 650 of the donors. Sequencing depth was assumed to be roughly uniform across donors in the presence/absence analyses, though that assumption may not hold. A later analysis associated 16,951 TCR beta sequences with specific HLA alleles at a false discovery rate of 0.05.

Library preparation was by the immunoSEQ multiplex PCR assay. For the multiplex PCR, a mixture combining 60 forward primers for TCR Vbeta segments and 13 reverse primers for TCR Jbeta segments was used. The CDR3 region of rearranged TCR beta genes was amplified from genomic DNA with a multiplex PCR assay. Amplified TCR beta libraries were sequenced as 87-base-pair reads on the Illumina HiSeq System. In the original analysis: In a later analysis, some 80 million unique TCR beta chains were counted across the roughly 670 repertoires, and roughly 10 million of these chains were shared by at least two donors. Raw reads were error-corrected and collapsed into unique sequences with a nearest-neighbor algorithm that merged closely related sequences to remove PCR and sequencing errors. CDR3 sequences were aligned to IMGT reference sequences to assign V, D and J gene segments. Each retained sequence needed at least a six-nucleotide match to both a V gene segment and a J gene segment. A rearrangement counted as productive if the CDR3 had no stop codons and remained in frame with V and J, and every other rearrangement counted as non-productive. CDR3 was defined by IMGT convention, running from the second conserved V-encoded cysteine to the conserved J-encoded phenylalanine. The earlier analysis of about 570 of the donors excluded any sequence lacking an unambiguous match to a single V gene segment. An earlier analysis of almost 600 of the donors classified V segments as functional when productive rearrangements were above 56.7% and as segregating when the standard deviation between donors was above 5%. A statistical classification framework was built to diagnose cytomegalovirus status from the catalog of TCR beta chain sequences. In a later analysis, V and J genes were assigned by comparing TCR nucleotide sequences against IMGT/GENE-DB human TR gene sequences. In a later analysis, CDR3 sequences and most-parsimonious VDJ recombination scenarios were assigned using the TCRdist pipeline. In a later analysis, each TCR beta chain was defined by its CDR3 amino acid sequence together with its V-gene family, and reads lacking a unique V-gene family were excluded. To address suspected cross-contamination and a sequencing artifact, a later analysis removed 450 to 700 highly shared, low-generation-probability nucleotide sequences. In a later analysis, a clonal expansion index for each public chain was calculated from normalized within-repertoire ranks of inferred template counts. Generation probabilities in a later analysis came from a VDJ recombination model fitted to out-of-frame rearrangements, and those results were checked against IGoR. A later analysis scored TCR-TCR, TCR-HLA and TCR-CMV co-occurrence with hypergeometric tests, applying a repertoire-size bias correction to TCR pairs. To estimate false discovery rates, a later analysis permuted the HLA or CMV assignments 20 times. In a later analysis, co-occurring TCRs were grouped using DBSCAN, and TCRdist sequence similarity was added for clustering within HLA-allele-positive subsets. For co-occurrence clustering, repertoires with fewer than 30,000 or more than 120,000 public chains were excluded, along with about five repertoires with anomalous nucleotide sharing. TCRdb provides this immuneACCESS table in a form limited to in-frame rearrangements. Some clones are lacking; in checked studies, under half of them reflect an unresolved V gene, and why the rest are absent is not known. V, J and clone size derive from that table, while D and trimming were established from the DNA sequence. Recorded for this sample are some 100,000 clones; 70% to 80% of them occurred a single time. Around 10% of the sample lies in the top ten.

This receptor was taken from a woman between 50 and 59 years old in good health and CMV-seropositive. The chain joins TRBV6-1 to TRBJ2-1; 7 central nucleotides agree with TRBD1. Input material: PBMCs. CDR3 sequence: CASIGRGPPGVQFF. The DNA sequence follows: TGTGCCAGCATTGGAAGGGGGCCCCCCGGGGTGCAGTTCTTC.